This passage covers 8 T cell receptor beta chains from one sample sequenced in a study of shared clonotypes between healthy human individuals. Selected positively for CCR7 and CD45RO-negative, naive CD8 cells excluded terminally differentiated effector memory CD45RA+ cells. Sequenced by immunoSEQ multiplex PCR; TCRdb stores in-frame clones only, minus some. The sample records about 2 million clones, about 95% being singletons. The specimen sequenced was naive CD8+ T cells sorted from blood. These receptors all stem from a young man in good health.

Notes on this clone: Its ends do not fully match the called genes, so a read error is possible. V usage is TRBV6-5 and J usage is TRBJ1-6; maybe TRBD1 (6 bases). CDR3 length: 13 amino acids. The V gene's germline CDR1 is MNHEY and CDR2 SVGAGI. CDR3 DNA: TGTGCCAACAGTACAGGGTTGGATTCACCCCTCCACTTT. Protein product: CANSTGLDSPLHF.

The chain carries TRBV10-3 and TRBJ2-1; 11 nucleotides agree with TRBD2. The CDR3 is 14 amino acids. Germline V CDR1 and CDR2: ENHRY, SYGVKD. With V trimmed by 9 bases and J by 0 bases, 1 base remained unmatched. CDR3 DNA sequence: TGTGCCATTACTAGCGGGAGCTCCTACAATGAGCAGTTCTTC. This translates into CAITSGSSYNEQFF.

V is TRBV5-4 and J is TRBJ2-3; TRBD2 matches at 8 bases. The CDR3 has 13 residues. Trimming took 4 bases from V and 5 from J; bases not matched to a gene: 3. From germline, CDR1 is SGHNT and CDR2 YYREEE (reference sequence). CDR3: CASSPGRVDTQYF. The CDR3 bases are TGTGCCAGCAGCCCCGGGAGGGTAGATACGCAGTATTTT.

The chain recombines TRBV11-2 with TRBJ1-1; a weak D match, TRBD1 (5 bases). CDR1 is SGHAT and CDR2 is FQNNGV in the germline V gene. V lost 5 bases and J 2 bases, leaving 12 bases between the germline ends. The CDR3 consists of 14 residues. In DNA, the CDR3 is TGTGCCAGCAGCCAGATCGACAGTAACACTGAAGCTTTCTTT. Its protein product is CASSQIDSNTEAFF.

This clone was recorded only once. This rearrangement joins TRBV4-1 to TRBJ1-1; D uncertain. Trimming stripped 2 bases from V and 6 bases from J, with 7 bases between. CDR3 length equals 12 residues. Germline assignment: CDR1 MGHRA and CDR2 YSYEKL. CDR3 bases: TGCGCCAGCAGCCAAAACGGTCCTGAAGCTTTCTTT. Its translation: CASSQNGPEAFF.

The V call is TRBV15, the J call TRBJ2-5; 8 bases agree with TRBD2. Losses at the gene ends were 4 bases for V and 3 bases for J; bases not matched to a gene: 19. There are 19 residues in the CDR3. Per germline, CDR1 LNHNV and CDR2 YYDKDF (reference sequence). The CDR3: CATSTQGQAGVVWEETQYF. Here the CDR3 DNA reads TGTGCCACCAGCACCCAAGGGCAAGCGGGGGTTGTGTGGGAAGAGACCCAGTACTTC.

The chain links TRBV28 to TRBJ2-7; possible D gene TRBD2, 5 bases. V lost 5 bases and J 1 base, leaving 12 bases between the germline ends. CDR3 length: 14 residues. In germline, CDR1 is MDHEN, CDR2 SYDVKM. CDR3 in amino acids: CASSPSPGSYEQYF. CDR3 sequence (DNA): TGTGCCAGCAGTCCAAGCCCGGGATCCTACGAGCAGTACTTC.

The chain links TRBV27 to TRBJ2-1; the D gene is possibly TRBD2 (6 bases). This CDR3 has 13 residues. Trimming removed 3 bases at V and 6 bases at J, with 9 bases between. The germline V gene encodes CDR1 MNHEY and CDR2 SMNVEV (reference sequence). This CDR3 is CASSFLLANEQFF. The CDR3 DNA sequence: TGTGCCAGCAGTTTCTTACTAGCCAATGAGCAGTTCTTC.